Below, 15 T cell receptor beta chains from the same sample are listed, as sequenced in a study of T-cell memory formation after mild COVID-19. TCRdb called the 5' RACE reads again in MiXCR, with one record for every CDR3 protein. The data show about 250,000 distinct CDR3 sequences, over 15% seen once. The sample was PBMCs or a T cell subset sorted from them (not recorded which). The receptors shown here come from an adult woman who had mild COVID-19 (a few samples of this study predate the infection). Cell type and time point are not known.

The chain recombines TRBV9 with TRBJ2-5; 10 bases are shared with TRBD2. CDR1 and CDR2 from the germline V gene are SGDLS and YYNGEE. V shed 2 bases and J 3 bases; nucleotides not matched to a gene: 4. The CDR3 spans 15 residues. The CDR3: CASSVSGGEEETQYF. The CDR3 DNA reads as TGTGCCAGCAGCGTGAGCGGGGGGGAAGAAGAGACCCAGTACTTC.

This chain uses TRBV5-8 with TRBJ1-5; D gene ambiguous. The CDR3 runs 16 residues. Trimming removed 2 bases at V and 1 base at J, with 13 bases between. CDR1 and CDR2 from the germline V gene are SGHTS and YDEGEE. CDR3 protein: CASSLGRLGSNQPQHF. CDR3 DNA sequence: TGTGCCAGCAGCTTAGGACGACTGGGGAGCAATCAGCCCCAGCATTTT.

The CDR3 loop reads CATSPGTGSSYNEQFF. The CDR3 nucleotides are TGTGCCACCAGCCCGGGGACAGGGAGCTCCTACAATGAGCAGTTCTTC. The chain combines TRBV24-1 with TRBJ2-1, with TRBD1 matching 9 bases. The CDR3 contains 16 residues. Trimming removed 7 bases from V and 0 bases from J; junction bases left unmatched: 6. The germline V gene has CDR1 KGHDR and CDR2 SFDVKD.

The chain uses TRBV12-3 or TRBV12-4 and TRBJ1-4; D gene ambiguous. With 2 bases removed from V and 6 bases from J, the gap between germline ends came to 13 bases. This CDR3 region has 15 residues. CDR3 in amino acids: CASSLNRGFHEKLFF. The CDR3 DNA is TGTGCCAGCAGTTTAAATCGGGGTTTTCATGAAAAACTGTTTTTT.

The chain recombines TRBV6-5 with TRBJ1-1; D unclear. The germline CDR1 and CDR2 sequences are MNHEY and SVGAGI. Trimming removed 0 bases from V and 5 bases from J, with 7 bases in between. This CDR3 spans 13 amino acids. DNA for the CDR3: TGTGCCAGCAGTTACTCATCGGTGACTGAAGCTTTCTTT. This encodes CASSYSSVTEAFF.

This clonotype was seen ten or more times. This rearrangement joins TRBV12-3 or TRBV12-4 to TRBJ2-7, with D possibly TRBD2 on 6 matching bases. The germline V and J ends were trimmed by 6 bases and 0 bases, with 15 bases remaining between them. The CDR3 has 15 residues. CDR3 in DNA: TGTGCCAGCAGCCTGACCGGGACTGGCTCCTACGAGCAGTACTTC. The encoded protein is CASSLTGTGSYEQYF.

The chain couples TRBV6-5 to TRBJ1-1; no definite D call. CDR3 length: 15 amino acids. V lost 6 bases and J lost 1, with 15 bases in between. Per germline, CDR1 MNHEY and CDR2 SVGAGI. CDR3 nucleotides: TGTGCCAGCAGGTATAAGGGAAGGCCGAACACTGAAGCTTTCTTT. Translated: CASRYKGRPNTEAFF.

This clonotype was counted between two and nine times. One junction end disagrees with the germline gene, perhaps due to a read error. The CDR3 spells CSAIGQRLNTGAFF. The DNA of the CDR3 is TGCAGTGCTATCGGACAGCGACTGAACACTGGAGCTTTCTTT. This chain joins TRBV20-1 and TRBJ1-1; perhaps TRBD1 as D (6 bases). This CDR3 has 14 residues. CDR1 and CDR2 from the germline V gene are DFQATT and SNEGSKA (reference sequence).

Here the CDR3 reads CASSRGGSQETQYF. The CDR3 coding sequence is TGTGCCAGCAGCCGGGGGGGGTCGCAAGAGACCCAGTACTTC. The V and J genes are TRBV7-2 and TRBJ2-5, with 8 bases that match TRBD2. CDR1 is SGHTA and CDR2 is FQGNSA in the germline V gene. There are 14 residues in the CDR3. After removal of 5 bases from V and 2 bases from J, the junction contained 4 bases not matched to a gene. The full variable domain, its missing parts supplied by reference TRBV7-2 and TRBJ2-5, is GAGVSQSPSNKVTEKGKDVELRCDPISGHTALYWYRQSLGQGLEFLIYFQGNSAPDKSGLPSDRFSAERTGGSVSTLTIQRTQQEDSAVYLCASSRGGSQETQYFGPGTRLLVL.

This clonotype appeared a few times. The rearrangement links TRBV6-2 or TRBV6-3 to TRBJ2-7; 7 bases are a match to TRBD2. With 5 bases clipped from V and 8 bases from J, the junction kept 9 bases outside the gene matches. The CDR3 is made up of 13 amino acids. Per the germline V gene, CDR1 is MNHEY and CDR2 is SVGEGT. CDR3 sequence reads: CASSSGTSWKQYF. For the CDR3, the DNA is TGTGCCAGCAGTAGCGGGACGTCTTGGAAGCAGTACTTC.

This clonotype showed up just a few times. The J gene is TRBJ1-1, the V gene TRBV3-1, with 8 bases matching TRBD1. V shed 0 bases and J 4 bases; nucleotides not matched to a gene: 13. The germline V gene encodes CDR1 LGHDT and CDR2 YNNKEL (reference sequence). The CDR3 is made up of 18 amino acids. The CDR3 spells CASSQDRGTGSWVTEAFF. For the CDR3, the DNA is TGTGCCAGCAGCCAAGATCGAGGGACAGGCAGTTGGGTCACTGAAGCTTTCTTT.

The V gene is TRBV7-2, the J gene TRBJ2-1; D is undetermined. CDR3 length equals 12 residues. Germline loops: CDR1 SGHTA, CDR2 FQGNSA. Trimming removed 3 bases at V and 5 bases at J, with 5 bases between. The chain's CDR3 is CASSLIHNEQFF. In DNA, the CDR3 is TGTGCCAGCAGCTTGATCCACAATGAGCAGTTCTTC.

This clonotype was found a few times. The V call is TRBV3-1, the J call TRBJ2-2; TRBD1 aligns across 11 bases. The CDR3 contains 16 residues. CDR1 and CDR2 (germline): LGHDT, YNNKEL (reference sequence). J lost 4 bases, V lost 3 bases, and 4 bases had no gene match. The CDR3: CASSQAGTGGTGELFF. CDR3 sequence (DNA): TGTGCCAGCAGCCAGGCCGGGACAGGGGGCACCGGGGAGCTGTTTTTT. Filled out from reference TRBV3-1 and TRBJ2-2, the complete variable domain reads DTAVSQTPKYLVTQMGNDKSIKCEQNLGHDTMYWYKQDSKKFLKIMFSYNNKELIINETVPNRFSPKSPDKAHLNLHINSLELGDSAVYFCASSQAGTGGTGELFFGEGSRLTVL.

This clonotype was found a few times. This chain links TRBV30 with TRBJ1-5; unclear D gene. CDR3 size: 15 residues. Per germline, CDR1 GTSNPN and CDR2 SVGIG (reference sequence). Trimming left V 0 bases short and J 3 bases short, with 12 bases between. The CDR3 DNA reads TGTGCCTGGAGTGTACTGGACGGTAACAATCAGCCCCAGCATTTT. Translation: CAWSVLDGNNQPQHF.

The chain couples TRBV20-1 to TRBJ2-7; no definite D call. Germline V gene data show CDR1 as DFQATT and CDR2 as SNEGSKA (reference sequence). The CDR3 is made up of 13 amino acids. The CDR3 protein is CSLQVIGGYEQYF. Written as DNA, the CDR3 is TGCAGCCTTCAAGTGATTGGCGGTTACGAGCAGTACTTC.